What follows are 16 T cell receptor beta chains derived from one specimen sequenced in a study of CD8 T cells in Susac syndrome. Reverse transcription used roughly 0.5 to 1 ug RNA and random hexamers. TCRdb re-called the immunoSEQ multiplex PCR reads through MiXCR, storing one row per CDR3 protein. The data hold 100,000 to 150,000 distinct CDR3 sequences, with 90% to 95% observed a single time. Material for sequencing was CD4+ T cells from PBMCs. These receptors all stem from a human donor in good health.

A single count supports this clonotype. The chain joins TRBV19 to TRBJ2-2; possible D gene TRBD1, 5 bases. The CDR3 spans 13 residues. V was clipped by 2 bases and J by 5 bases, with 6 bases between them. In germline, CDR1 is LNHDA, CDR2 SQIVND (reference sequence). For the CDR3, the DNA is TGTGCCAGTAGTATACAGGGTACCGGGGAGCTGTTTTTT. Encoded protein: CASSIQGTGELFF.

This clonotype was observed once. The V and J genes are TRBV3-1 and TRBJ2-7; D remains ambiguous. This CDR3 spans 12 amino acids. V lost 3 bases to trimming and J lost 4 bases, with 7 bases between them. Germline V gene sequence: CDR1 LGHDT, CDR2 YNNKEL (reference sequence). The chain's CDR3 is CASSQVSYEQYF. DNA of the CDR3: TGTGCCAGCAGCCAGGTCTCATACGAGCAGTACTTC.

The V gene is TRBV7-2, the J gene TRBJ2-7; D remains ambiguous. Germline V gene lookup returns CDR1 SGHTA and CDR2 FQGNSA. There are 15 residues in the CDR3. The ends were cut back, 5 bases at V and 7 bases at J, with 21 bases in the middle. The CDR3 region is CASSKEQIGTGEQYF. The CDR3 DNA is TGTGCCAGCAGCAAAGAACAGATCGGTACTGGTGAGCAGTACTTC.

The chain carries TRBV12-3 or TRBV12-4 and TRBJ1-2; D gene uncertain. The CDR3 is 15 residues long. The V and J ends lost 6 bases and 3 bases respectively, with 17 bases between them. CDR3 DNA sequence: TGTGCCAGCAGCCCCAGGCCCAGGCGCCACTATGGCTACACCTTC. This translates into CASSPRPRRHYGYTF.

V usage is TRBV29-1 and J usage is TRBJ2-1; TRBD2 matches 7 bases. The CDR3 is 11 amino acids. V trimming: 6 bases; J trimming: 5 bases; junction bases outside the gene matches: 1. The germline gives CDR1 SQVTM, CDR2 ANQGSEA. For the CDR3, the DNA is TGCAGCGTCGGACTAGACAATGAGCAGTTCTTC. It yields the protein CSVGLDNEQFF.

V is TRBV29-1 and J is TRBJ1-2; tentative D call: TRBD1 (5 bases). Germline V lookup: CDR1 SQVTM, CDR2 ANQGSEA. The germline V and J ends were trimmed by 5 bases and 8 bases, with 18 bases remaining between them. The CDR3 consists of 13 residues. The CDR3 DNA sequence: TGCAGCGTTAGGAGGGGAATCCCCTGGGGCTACACCTTC. Translated, it gives CSVRRGIPWGYTF. Based on the CDR3 plus reference TRBV29-1 and TRBJ1-2, the full variable domain is SAVISQKPSRDICQRGTSLTIQCQVDSQVTMMFWYRQQPGQSLTLIATANQGSEATYESGFVIDKFPISRPNLTFSTLTVSNMSPEDSSIYLCSVRRGIPWGYTFGSGTRLTVV.

V and J are TRBV23-1 and TRBJ1-3, with a tentative D call TRBD1 (6 bases). TRBV23-1 is an ORF; its function is uncertain. V lost 11 bases, J lost 0 bases, and 20 bases lay in between. The CDR3 loop spans 16 amino acids. The CDR3 loop reads CALNELGASSGNTIYF. CDR3 DNA sequence: TGCGCCTTAAACGAGCTGGGGGCATCCTCTGGAAACACCATATATTTT.

This chain links TRBV23-1 with TRBJ1-4; D ambiguous. TRBV23-1 belongs to the ORF category, with a function that is uncertain. The CDR3 contains 18 residues. Trimming took 4 bases from V and 2 from J, leaving 20 bases between them. In nucleotides, the CDR3 is TGCGCCAGCAGTCCCCCCGCCAGACAACCGAGGACTAATGAAAAACTGTTTTTT. Its translation is CASSPPARQPRTNEKLFF.

The V call is TRBV20-1, the J call TRBJ2-7; 8 bases line up with TRBD2. From germline, CDR1 is DFQATT and CDR2 SNEGSKA (reference sequence). V gave up 0 bases and J gave up 2 bases; unmatched junction bases: 9. CDR3 length equals 16 residues. Here the CDR3 reads CSARDIGTGGPYEQYF. The CDR3 DNA reads TGCAGTGCTAGAGATATCGGGACGGGAGGGCCCTACGAGCAGTACTTC.

The V gene is TRBV6-5, the J gene TRBJ2-5, with 7 bases aligning to TRBD2. This CDR3 has 14 amino acids. Germline CDR1 MNHEY, CDR2 SVGAGI. With 6 bases clipped from V and 5 bases from J, the junction kept 9 bases outside the gene matches. The chain's CDR3 is CASSPRRGGETQYF. Written as DNA, the CDR3 is TGTGCCAGCAGCCCTCGGAGGGGAGGGGAGACCCAGTACTTC.

The V gene is TRBV9, the J gene TRBJ2-1, with 9 positions matching TRBD1. This CDR3 is 20 amino acids long. Germline loops: CDR1 SGDLS, CDR2 YYNGEE. V gave up 3 bases and J gave up 0 bases; unmatched junction bases: 16. The CDR3 here is CASSDPGTGTEFSSYNEQFF. The DNA of the CDR3 is TGTGCCAGCAGCGACCCCGGGACAGGGACGGAATTTAGCTCCTACAATGAGCAGTTCTTC.

V usage is TRBV5-4 and J usage is TRBJ2-7, with D perhaps TRBD1 (6 bases). Germline lookup yields CDR1 SGHNT and CDR2 YYREEE (reference sequence). This CDR3 has 15 residues. Trimming left V 4 bases short and J 0 bases short, with 14 bases between. The CDR3 bases are TGTGCCAGCAGCATCCGGGACAAGAGCTCCTACGAGCAGTACTTC. Amino acid sequence: CASSIRDKSSYEQYF.

A single count supports this clonotype. This chain connects TRBV20-1 to TRBJ1-4, with D unclear. Germline values: CDR1 DFQATT, CDR2 SNEGSKA (reference sequence). The CDR3 has 16 residues. Trimming took off 0 bases at V and 0 bases at J, with 11 bases between the two ends. The CDR3 bases are TGCAGTGCTAGAGACCACAGAAACCCAACTAATGAAAAACTGTTTTTT. Translation: CSARDHRNPTNEKLFF.

V usage is TRBV30 and J usage is TRBJ2-2; no firm D call. Trimming removed 0 bases from V and 16 bases from J, with 12 bases in between. The CDR3 extends over 11 amino acids. The V gene's germline CDR1 is GTSNPN and CDR2 SVGIG (reference sequence). The CDR3 is CAWSVRGVAFF. The CDR3 nucleotides are TGTGCCTGGAGTGTTCGTGGAGTGGCGTTTTTT.

The chain links TRBV20-1 to TRBJ1-2; D not resolved. This CDR3 has 15 amino acids. Trimming took off 2 bases at V and 1 base at J, with 14 bases between the two ends. CDR1 is DFQATT and CDR2 is SNEGSKA in the germline V gene (reference sequence). This CDR3 reads CSARHEDGFNYGYTF. Here the CDR3 DNA reads TGCAGTGCTAGACACGAGGATGGCTTTAACTATGGCTACACCTTC.

This clonotype was seen only once. This rearrangement joins TRBV5-4 to TRBJ2-3; 10 bases fit TRBD2. The germline CDR1 and CDR2 sequences are SGHNT and YYREEE (reference sequence). After removal of 4 bases from V and 2 bases from J, the junction contained 4 bases not matched to a gene. There are 15 residues in the CDR3. This CDR3 is CASSLGTSDTDTQYF. The CDR3 DNA reads TGTGCCAGCAGCCTAGGGACTAGCGACACAGATACGCAGTATTTT.